This T cell receptor (beta chain) was profiled in a study of T cell responses to AZD1222 COVID-19 vaccine. Libraries were prepared by immunoSEQ multiplex PCR; TCRdb keeps only in-frame clonotypes and omits some of them. The data hold fewer than 150,000 clones, with 88% observed a single time. J was trimmed by 0 bases and V by 10 bases; bases with no gene match: 7. Looked up from germline, CDR1 is MNHEY and CDR2 is SVGAGI. The CDR3 runs to 14 residues. This TCR was sampled from an adult who received the AZD1222 COVID-19 vaccine. The J gene is TRBJ1-2, the V gene TRBV6-5, with 8 bases lining up with TRBD1. Sequences were derived from peripheral blood, sampled 28 days after the second AZD1222 dose. CDR3 DNA: TGTGCCACCGAGACAGGGGTGACTAACTATGGCTACACCTTC. Amino acids: CATETGVTNYGYTF.